These T cell receptor beta chains were read from a single sample in a study of T cells in tuberculosis. Sequencing used immunoSEQ multiplex PCR; TCRdb keeps in-frame clones, though not all of them. In the table there are over 30,000 clones, roughly nine tenths of which are singletons. Material: PBMCs, obtained at tuberculosis diagnosis. These receptors were taken from an adult with tuberculosis. The CDR3 runs from the conserved cysteine through the conserved F or W. The order of the fields is CDR3 length, D gene, J gene, clone size, V gene, CDR3 DNA, CDR3 protein. A D gene is named only where the DNA matches it firmly. Size values are once, few and many counts, or a class for expanded clones, and some rows have none.

length: 13
D: TRBD1
J: TRBJ1-2
size: few
V: TRBV7-2
DNA: TGTGCCAGCAGCTTGGACAGGGTTGCTGGCTACACCTTC
CDR3: CASSLDRVAGYTF

length: 15
D: TRBD1
J: TRBJ1-1
size: NA
V: TRBV7-9
DNA: TGTGCCAGCAGCTCGGAGACAGGGGGTTGGACTGAAGCTTTCTTT
CDR3: CASSSETGGWTEAFF

length: 13
D: NA
J: TRBJ2-2
size: NA
V: TRBV6-5
DNA: TGTGCCAGCAGCAGGTCTAACACCGGGGAGCTGTTTTTT
CDR3: CASSRSNTGELFF

length: 13
D: NA
J: TRBJ1-2
size: NA
V: TRBV6-5
DNA: TGTGCCAGCAGTAGGGGGAGGGACTATGGCTACACCTTC
CDR3: CASSRGRDYGYTF

length: 15
D: TRBD2
J: TRBJ2-2
size: NA
V: TRBV9
DNA: TGTGCCAGCTCTTTGGAGGGACTAGGAACCGGGGAGCTGTTTTTT
CDR3: CASSLEGLGTGELFF

length: 15
D: NA
J: TRBJ2-1
size: NA
V: TRBV2
DNA: TGTGCCAGCAGTGAAACTAGTGGGGATGATGGTGAGCAGTTCTTC
CDR3: CASSETSGDDGEQFF

length: 15
D: NA
J: TRBJ2-4
size: NA
V: TRBV29-1
DNA: TGCAGCGTTTACGTACCGGGACTGATGAAAAACATTCAGTACTTC
CDR3: CSVYVPGLMKNIQYF

length: 16
D: NA
J: TRBJ1-4
size: once
V: TRBV28
DNA: TGTGCCAGCAGTCAAGGACAAGTTGCAACTAATGAAAAACTGTTTTTT
CDR3: CASSQGQVATNEKLFF

length: 16
D: NA
J: TRBJ1-3
size: NA
V: TRBV7-3
DNA: TGTGCCAGCAGCCCTAGTCCCGGGGTCTCTGGAAACACCATATATTTT
CDR3: CASSPSPGVSGNTIYF

length: 15
D: TRBD1
J: TRBJ1-1
size: NA
V: TRBV28
DNA: TGTGCCAGCCACGGTCCCGGGACAGGGAACACTGAAGCTTTCTTT
CDR3: CASHGPGTGNTEAFF

length: 14
D: NA
J: TRBJ2-7
size: NA
V: TRBV9
DNA: TGTGCCAGCAGCCCTTCGGCTAGTGCCTACGAGCAGTACTTC
CDR3: CASSPSASAYEQYF

length: 15
D: NA
J: TRBJ2-3
size: NA
V: TRBV7-3
DNA: TGTGCCAGCAGCCCGGTCGCTAGCGCCACAGATACGCAGTATTTT
CDR3: CASSPVASATDTQYF

length: 14
D: NA
J: TRBJ2-7
size: NA
V: TRBV11-1
DNA: TGTGCCAGCAGCTTCGATACAGGGTCCTACGAGCAGTACTTC
CDR3: CASSFDTGSYEQYF

length: 18
D: TRBD1
J: TRBJ1-2
size: NA
V: TRBV6-1
DNA: TGTGCCAGCAGTGGCCCGTACAGGGGCCTAAGGTTGGGATATGGCTACACCTTC
CDR3: CASSGPYRGLRLGYGYTF

length: 15
D: TRBD1
J: TRBJ1-6
size: NA
V: TRBV4-1
DNA: TGCGCCAGCAGCCTCCTGACAGGGCAGAATTCACCCCTCCACTTT
CDR3: CASSLLTGQNSPLHF

length: 15
D: NA
J: TRBJ2-2
size: NA
V: TRBV5-4
DNA: TGTGCCAGCAGCTTGAGCCTAGCGAACACCGGGGAGCTGTTTTTT
CDR3: CASSLSLANTGELFF

length: 15
D: TRBD1
J: TRBJ2-5
size: NA
V: TRBV13
DNA: TGTGCCAGCAGCTTAGACGGGACAGGTCTGGAGACCCAGTACTTC
CDR3: CASSLDGTGLETQYF

length: 18
D: NA
J: TRBJ2-4
size: once
V: TRBV5-3
DNA: TGTGCCAGAGTCGAAAAGGAGGAATCCTTCAGGGCCAAAAACATTCAGTACTTC
CDR3: CARVEKEESFRAKNIQYF

length: 13
D: NA
J: TRBJ2-2
size: NA
V: TRBV7-3
DNA: TGTGCCAGCAGCTCCAGGAACACCGGGGAGCTGTTTTTT
CDR3: CASSSRNTGELFF

length: 15
D: TRBD1
J: TRBJ2-7
size: once
V: TRBV4-3
DNA: TGCGCCAGCAGCCAGGGAGACAGGGGAGCGTACGAGCAGTACTTC
CDR3: CASSQGDRGAYEQYF

length: 14
D: NA
J: TRBJ2-7
size: NA
V: TRBV4-3
DNA: TGCGCCAGCAGCCAAGATCCCCGAGAGAACGAGCAGTACTTC
CDR3: CASSQDPRENEQYF

length: 13
D: NA
J: TRBJ1-2
size: once
V: TRBV7-2
DNA: TGTGCCAGCAGCTTATTCGGGGAATCTGGCTACACCTTC
CDR3: CASSLFGESGYTF

length: 16
D: TRBD2
J: TRBJ2-3
size: NA
V: TRBV29-1
DNA: TGCAGCGTTACCCCCCTAGCGGGATTTAGCACAGATACGCAGTATTTT
CDR3: CSVTPLAGFSTDTQYF

length: 15
D: TRBD2
J: TRBJ2-1
size: NA
V: TRBV10-1
DNA: TGCGCCAGCAGTGGGACTAGCGGGGGGTACAATGAGCAGTTCTTC
CDR3: CASSGTSGGYNEQFF

length: 15
D: TRBD1
J: TRBJ2-2
size: NA
V: TRBV5-1
DNA: TGCGCCAGCAGCTTCGGACAGGGAAGTACCGGGGAGCTGTTTTTT
CDR3: CASSFGQGSTGELFF

length: 13
D: NA
J: TRBJ2-7
size: NA
V: TRBV9
DNA: TGTGCCAGCAGCGTAGAGAAGAGAGGCGAGCAGTACTTC
CDR3: CASSVEKRGEQYF

length: 14
D: NA
J: TRBJ1-1
size: once
V: TRBV28
DNA: TGTGCCAGCATCCCCTCCCGGGGGGGCCTTGAAGCTTTCTTT
CDR3: CASIPSRGGLEAFF

length: 14
D: TRBD2
J: TRBJ2-1
size: NA
V: TRBV5-6
DNA: TGTGCCAGCAGCACCGGGACTAGCATCAGTGAGCAGTTCTTC
CDR3: CASSTGTSISEQFF

length: 14
D: NA
J: TRBJ2-1
size: NA
V: TRBV4-2
DNA: TGTGCCAGCAGCCAAGCTCCAGAGGTTGCTGAGCAGTTCTTC
CDR3: CASSQAPEVAEQFF

length: 16
D: NA
J: TRBJ2-1
size: once
V: TRBV27
DNA: TGTGCCAGCAGTTCCCTCCGGGACTTCTACAACAATGAGCAGTTCTTC
CDR3: CASSSLRDFYNNEQFF

length: 13
D: NA
J: TRBJ2-5
size: once
V: TRBV10-3
DNA: TGTGCCATCAGTGAGACGGACCAAGAGACCCAGTACTTC
CDR3: CAISETDQETQYF

length: 14
D: TRBD1
J: TRBJ2-3
size: NA
V: TRBV6-5
DNA: TGTGCCAGCAGGTCGACAGGGGGCACAGATACGCAGTATTTT
CDR3: CASRSTGGTDTQYF

length: 21
D: NA
J: TRBJ1-2
size: NA
V: TRBV4-1
DNA: TGCGCCAGCAGCCAAGTTATCCCGGACCCGGGTGGAGGTGGGACTAACTATGGCTACACCTTC
CDR3: CASSQVIPDPGGGGTNYGYTF

length: 14
D: NA
J: TRBJ2-7
size: NA
V: TRBV6-1
DNA: TGTGCCAGCATCTCTGTCCGGGGCTCCTACGAGCAGTACTTC
CDR3: CASISVRGSYEQYF

length: 15
D: TRBD2
J: TRBJ2-7
size: NA
V: TRBV6-5
DNA: TGTGCCAGCAGTTTGATGGGCGGGAGGGCGAACGAGCAGTACTTC
CDR3: CASSLMGGRANEQYF

length: 14
D: TRBD2
J: TRBJ2-1
size: NA
V: TRBV29-1
DNA: TGCAGCGTTTCCATAGCGGGCTCCTACAATGAGCAGTTCTTC
CDR3: CSVSIAGSYNEQFF

length: 18
D: NA
J: TRBJ1-2
size: NA
V: TRBV4-2
DNA: TGTGCCAGCAGCCAACGTCAGGGAGGTTTTAGGGCTAACTATGGCTACACCTTC
CDR3: CASSQRQGGFRANYGYTF

length: 16
D: NA
J: TRBJ2-5
size: once
V: TRBV13
DNA: TGTGCCAGCAGCTTAGCGAATAAGGCTAGCCTAGAGACCCAGTACTTC
CDR3: CASSLANKASLETQYF

length: 15
D: TRBD1
J: TRBJ2-1
size: NA
V: TRBV7-2
DNA: TGTGCCAGCAGCTCCCGGACAGGGAGTCACAATGAGCAGTTCTTC
CDR3: CASSSRTGSHNEQFF

length: 16
D: TRBD1
J: TRBJ1-1
size: NA
V: TRBV5-8
DNA: TGTGCCAGCAGGCCCGGACAGGGAGTTATGAACACTGAAGCTTTCTTT
CDR3: CASRPGQGVMNTEAFF

length: 13
D: NA
J: TRBJ2-5
size: NA
V: TRBV4-1
DNA: TGCGCCAGCAGCCCCACCGGCCCGGGGACCCAGTACTTC
CDR3: CASSPTGPGTQYF

length: 15
D: TRBD2
J: TRBJ2-1
size: NA
V: TRBV7-2
DNA: TGTGCCAGCAGCTCGGGACTAGCGGGAAGCGATGAGCAGTTCTTC
CDR3: CASSSGLAGSDEQFF

length: 16
D: NA
J: TRBJ2-3
size: NA
V: TRBV7-9
DNA: TGTGCCAGCAGCTTTTCGGGGTGGGGACATGTAGATACGCAGTATTTT
CDR3: CASSFSGWGHVDTQYF

length: 12
D: NA
J: TRBJ1-1
size: NA
V: TRBV7-2
DNA: TGTGCCAGCAGCGAACGGGTACCCCAAGCTTTCTTT
CDR3: CASSERVPQAFF

length: 14
D: NA
J: TRBJ1-2
size: once
V: TRBV7-2
DNA: TGTGCCAGCAGCTCAAGTCGCCGGGACTATGGCTACACCTTC
CDR3: CASSSSRRDYGYTF

length: 18
D: NA
J: TRBJ1-3
size: NA
V: TRBV30
DNA: TGTGCCTGGAGTGTACCCCTTGGCAGAACCAGCTCTGGAAACACCATATATTTT
CDR3: CAWSVPLGRTSSGNTIYF

length: 15
D: TRBD2
J: TRBJ2-5
size: once
V: TRBV11-2
DNA: TGTGCCAGCAGCTTAGTTGGCGGGAGTTCCGAGACCCAGTACTTC
CDR3: CASSLVGGSSETQYF

length: 14
D: NA
J: TRBJ2-7
size: few
V: TRBV11-2
DNA: TGTGCCAGCAGCTTGGACAGCATACTCTACGAGCAGTACTTC
CDR3: CASSLDSILYEQYF

length: 14
D: NA
J: TRBJ1-6
size: once
V: TRBV19
DNA: TGTGCCAGTAGAGAGAATTTCGAGAATTCACCCCTCCACTTT
CDR3: CASRENFENSPLHF

length: 16
D: TRBD1
J: TRBJ1-2
size: NA
V: TRBV5-6
DNA: TGTGCCAGCAGCAAAGACACGGGACAGGGGGGCTATGGCTACACCTTC
CDR3: CASSKDTGQGGYGYTF

length: 17
D: TRBD2
J: TRBJ2-3
size: NA
V: TRBV5-4
DNA: TGTGCCAGCAGCTTGGGGACTAGTCCCTTCCTCACAGATACGCAGTATTTT
CDR3: CASSLGTSPFLTDTQYF

length: 14
D: NA
J: TRBJ1-6
size: NA
V: TRBV4-3
DNA: TGCGCCAGCAGCAAGGGGTCCTATAATTCACCCCTCCACTTT
CDR3: CASSKGSYNSPLHF

length: 15
D: NA
J: TRBJ1-5
size: medium-sized
V: TRBV4-1
DNA: TGCGCCAGCAGCCAAGTCCCTGGCAGCAATCAGCCCCAGCATTTT
CDR3: CASSQVPGSNQPQHF

length: 12
D: NA
J: TRBJ2-7
size: few
V: TRBV30
DNA: TGTGCCCTCAAGACAGGTGTCTACGAGCAGTACTTC
CDR3: CALKTGVYEQYF

length: 14
D: NA
J: TRBJ2-2
size: NA
V: TRBV28
DNA: TGTGCCAGCAGACCCGGGGGTAACACCGGGGAGCTGTTTTTT
CDR3: CASRPGGNTGELFF